These T cell receptor beta chains were read from a single sample in a study of shared clonotypes between healthy human individuals. Profiled with immunoSEQ multiplex PCR; TCRdb holds only in-frame clones, not every one. The repertoire includes approximately 980,000 clones, about three quarters of them detected once, and approximately 1.5% sits in the top ten. The sample taken for sequencing was memory CD4+ T cells sorted from blood. The receptors shown here come from a man between 18 and 29 years old in good health. Each CDR3 is given with its conserved first and last residue. The order of the fields is CDR3 length, V gene, D gene, clone size, J gene, CDR3 protein, CDR3 DNA. A D gene is named only where the DNA matches it firmly. Size values are once, few and many counts, or a class for expanded clones, and some rows have none.

>16|TRBV4-2|TRBD1|once|TRBJ2-2
CASSLGQGTDTGELFF
TGTGCCAGCAGCCTAGGACAGGGGACGGACACCGGGGAGCTGTTTTTT
>12|TRBV30|TRBD1|NA|TRBJ1-2
CAWGQGAGGYTF
TGTGCCTGGGGACAGGGGGCTGGGGGCTACACCTTC
>14|TRBV19|TRBD1|NA|TRBJ1-2
CASSPGDSYYGYTF
TGTGCCAGCTCTCCGGGGGACAGTTACTATGGCTACACCTTC
>14|TRBV19|NA|NA|TRBJ1-2
CASSISDVNYGYTF
TGTGCCAGTAGTATTTCGGACGTGAACTATGGCTACACCTTC
>15|TRBV7-2|TRBD2|NA|TRBJ2-2
CASSSLAGVPGELFF
TGTGCCAGCAGCTCGCTAGCGGGAGTACCCGGGGAGCTGTTTTTT
>13|TRBV19|NA|NA|TRBJ1-5
CASSIRGIQPQHF
TGTGCCAGTAGTATCAGGGGTATTCAGCCCCAGCATTTT
>10|TRBV29-1|NA|few|TRBJ1-1
CSVVTGEAFF
TGCAGCGTTGTTACAGGTGAAGCTTTCTTT
>16|TRBV5-6|NA|NA|TRBJ2-5
CASSLGPLQIQETQYF
TGTGCCAGCAGCTTGGGGCCTCTACAGATCCAAGAGACCCAGTACTTC
>12|TRBV7-8|NA|NA|TRBJ1-1
CASSYDSTEAFF
TGTGCCAGCAGCTACGACAGCACTGAAGCTTTCTTT
>15|TRBV4-1|NA|NA|TRBJ2-7
CASSQDLGTFYEQYF
TGCGCCAGCAGCCAAGATTTGGGCACCTTCTACGAGCAGTACTTC
>14|TRBV6-1|NA|NA|TRBJ1-5
CASSEQGDNQPQHF
TGTGCCAGCAGTGAACAGGGTGACAATCAGCCCCAGCATTTT
>16|TRBV7-2|TRBD2|NA|TRBJ2-7
CASSLGEWLAGREQYF
TGTGCCAGCAGCTTAGGCGAGTGGCTAGCGGGACGCGAGCAGTACTTC
>14|TRBV5-1|NA|NA|TRBJ2-2
CASSLGTPAGELFF
TGCGCCAGCAGCTTGGGGACCCCGGCGGGGGAGCTGTTTTTT
>15|TRBV19|NA|NA|TRBJ1-5
CASSEGKGGNQPQHF
TGTGCCAGTAGTGAGGGGAAAGGGGGCAATCAGCCCCAGCATTTT
>15|TRBV19|TRBD1|few|TRBJ1-3
CASSGQDPSGNTIYF
TGTGCCAGTAGTGGACAGGACCCCTCTGGAAACACCATATATTTT
>14|TRBV2|TRBD1|NA|TRBJ2-1
CASSDRDRDNEQFF
TGTGCCAGCAGTGATAGGGACAGGGACAATGAGCAGTTCTTC
>16|TRBV15|TRBD2|few|TRBJ2-3
CATSRSSGSGADTQYF
TGTGCCACCAGCAGATCTAGCGGGAGCGGGGCAGATACGCAGTATTTT
>13|TRBV4-3|NA|many|TRBJ2-5
CASSQGWGETQYF
TGCGCCAGCAGCCAAGGATGGGGAGAGACCCAGTACTTC
>13|TRBV7-9|NA|few|TRBJ1-2
CASSSTENYGYTF
TGTGCCAGCTCCTCCACCGAAAACTATGGCTACACCTTC
>13|TRBV19|NA|NA|TRBJ1-2
CASSALERGGYTF
TGTGCCAGTAGCGCCTTGGAGCGGGGGGGCTACACCTTC
>16|TRBV18|NA|NA|TRBJ1-5
CASSPPGTTNGQPQHF
TGTGCCAGCTCACCACCCGGCACAACGAACGGCCAGCCCCAGCATTTT
>15|TRBV19|TRBD1|NA|TRBJ1-5
CAGSPGTGGNQPQHF
TGTGCCGGATCTCCGGGGACAGGGGGAAATCAGCCCCAGCATTTT
>15|TRBV7-2|TRBD2|once|TRBJ2-5
CASSYLAGVGETQYF
TGTGCCAGCAGCTACCTAGCGGGAGTAGGGGAGACCCAGTACTTC
>15|TRBV7-9|NA|NA|TRBJ1-1
CASSFHRDVSTEAFF
TGTGCCAGCAGCTTCCACAGGGATGTGAGTACTGAAGCTTTCTTT
>14|TRBV5-1|NA|NA|TRBJ2-7
CASRETGSTYEQYF
TGCGCCAGCAGGGAGACAGGATCCACCTACGAGCAGTACTTC
>14|TRBV5-4|TRBD1|NA|TRBJ1-4
CASSQGVANEKLFF
TGTGCCAGCAGCCAGGGGGTGGCTAATGAAAAACTGTTTTTT
>14|TRBV9|NA|NA|TRBJ1-6
CASSVAGESSPLHF
TGTGCCAGCAGCGTAGCCGGGGAGTCTTCACCCCTCCACTTT
>13|TRBV18|NA|NA|TRBJ2-1
CASSRTRDDEQFF
TGTGCCAGCTCCCGAACCAGGGATGACGAGCAGTTCTTC
>14|TRBV7-9|TRBD1|NA|TRBJ1-1
CASSSGQGNTEAFF
TGTGCCAGCAGCTCGGGACAGGGTAACACTGAAGCTTTCTTT
>14|TRBV5-1|TRBD2|NA|TRBJ2-5
CASSLPRGGETQYF
TGCGCCAGCAGCTTGCCGAGGGGAGGGGAGACCCAGTACTTC
>14|TRBV7-6|NA|NA|TRBJ2-1
CASSSAPVGSEQFF
TGTGCCAGCAGCTCGGCCCCAGTGGGAAGTGAGCAGTTCTTC
>14|TRBV2|NA|NA|TRBJ1-2
CASSSVQGFYGYTF
TGTGCCAGCAGTTCGGTACAAGGGTTCTATGGCTACACCTTC
>13|TRBV27|NA|NA|TRBJ2-7
CASSLFGPYEQYF
TGTGCCAGCAGTCTATTCGGACCTTACGAGCAGTACTTC
>13|TRBV29-1|NA|NA|TRBJ2-2
CSVPSGYGGELFF
TGCAGCGTGCCTTCGGGGTATGGCGGGGAGCTGTTTTTT
>11|TRBV11-2|NA|NA|TRBJ2-5
CASSSSQTQYF
TGTGCCAGCAGCTCGAGTCAGACCCAGTACTTC
>12|TRBV6-6|NA|NA|TRBJ2-1
CASSNSYNEQFF
TGTGCCAGCAGTAACTCCTACAATGAGCAGTTCTTC
>14|TRBV29-1|NA|NA|TRBJ2-2
CSVSGRGSGGELFF
TGCAGCGTTAGTGGTAGGGGCAGTGGCGGGGAGCTGTTTTTT
>15|TRBV27|NA|NA|TRBJ2-3
CASTFWGASTDTQYF
TGTGCCAGCACGTTTTGGGGGGCTAGCACAGATACGCAGTATTTT
>16|TRBV28|TRBD1|NA|TRBJ1-3
CASSFSGQGAGNTIYF
TGTGCCAGCAGTTTTTCGGGACAGGGGGCTGGAAACACCATATATTTT
>13|TRBV7-2|NA|NA|TRBJ2-4
CASSLAGGNIQYF
TGTGCCAGCAGCTTAGCAGGGGGGAACATTCAGTACTTC
>12|TRBV5-6|NA|NA|TRBJ1-1
CASSSTWTEAFF
TGTGCCAGCAGCTCAACGTGGACTGAAGCTTTCTTT
>12|TRBV18|NA|once|TRBJ2-5
CASSRDQETQYF
TGTGCCAGCTCCAGGGACCAAGAGACCCAGTACTTC
>14|TRBV2|NA|NA|TRBJ2-4
CASSVQVTKNIQYF
TGTGCCAGCAGTGTTCAGGTGACCAAAAACATTCAGTACTTC
>15|TRBV2|TRBD1|once|TRBJ1-4
CASNGQGLINEKLFF
TGTGCCAGCAATGGACAGGGACTAATTAATGAAAAACTGTTTTTT
>14|TRBV9|NA|once|TRBJ1-1
CASSVSNRATEAFF
TGTGCCAGCAGCGTTTCCAACCGGGCGACTGAAGCTTTCTTT
>16|TRBV5-1|NA|few|TRBJ1-6
CASSFARVSYNSPLHF
TGCGCCAGCAGCTTCGCGCGGGTGTCCTATAATTCACCCCTCCACTTT
>14|TRBV11-2|TRBD2|once|TRBJ2-5
CASSLGTSGRAQYF
TGTGCCAGCAGCCTCGGGACTAGCGGACGAGCCCAGTACTTC
>15|TRBV5-1|NA|NA|TRBJ1-5
CASSFSPGMNQPQHF
TGCGCCAGCAGCTTTTCCCCAGGGATGAATCAGCCCCAGCATTTT
>17|TRBV5-6|NA|NA|TRBJ2-5
CASSLDVGALFKETQYF
TGTGCCAGCAGCTTGGATGTGGGGGCGCTTTTTAAAGAGACCCAGTACTTC
>15|TRBV19|TRBD1|few|TRBJ1-2
CASSDPGQGNYGYTF
TGTGCCAGTAGCGACCCGGGACAGGGCAACTATGGCTACACCTTC
>15|TRBV5-4|NA|NA|TRBJ2-2
CASSPRMGATGELFF
TGTGCCAGCAGTCCCCGGATGGGGGCCACCGGGGAGCTGTTTTTT
>13|TRBV19|NA|NA|TRBJ2-5
CASSISGKETQYF
TGTGCCAGTAGTATTTCAGGGAAAGAGACCCAGTACTTC